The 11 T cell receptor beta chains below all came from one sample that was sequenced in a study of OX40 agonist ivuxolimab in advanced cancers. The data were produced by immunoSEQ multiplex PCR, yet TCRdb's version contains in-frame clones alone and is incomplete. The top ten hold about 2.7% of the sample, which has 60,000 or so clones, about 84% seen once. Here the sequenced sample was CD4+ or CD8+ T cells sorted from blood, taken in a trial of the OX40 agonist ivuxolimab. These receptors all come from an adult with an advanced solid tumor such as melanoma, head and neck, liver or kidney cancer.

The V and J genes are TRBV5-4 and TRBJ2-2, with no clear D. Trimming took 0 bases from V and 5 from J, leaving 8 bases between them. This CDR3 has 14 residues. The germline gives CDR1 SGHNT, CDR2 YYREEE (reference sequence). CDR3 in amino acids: CASSLAQQTGELFF. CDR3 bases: TGTGCCAGCAGCTTGGCCCAGCAAACCGGGGAGCTGTTTTTT.

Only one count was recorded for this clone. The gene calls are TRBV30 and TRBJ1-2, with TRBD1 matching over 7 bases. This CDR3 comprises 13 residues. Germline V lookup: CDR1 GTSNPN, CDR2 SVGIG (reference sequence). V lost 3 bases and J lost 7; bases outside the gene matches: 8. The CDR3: CAWRLGQGGGYTF. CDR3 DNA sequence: TGTGCCTGGAGACTAGGGCAGGGGGGTGGCTACACCTTC.

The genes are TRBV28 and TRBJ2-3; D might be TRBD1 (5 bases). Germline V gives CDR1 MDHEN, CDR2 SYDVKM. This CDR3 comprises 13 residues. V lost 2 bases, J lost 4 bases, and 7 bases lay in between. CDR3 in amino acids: CASSLQGADTQYF. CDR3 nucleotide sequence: TGTGCCAGCAGTTTACAGGGTGCAGATACGCAGTATTTT.

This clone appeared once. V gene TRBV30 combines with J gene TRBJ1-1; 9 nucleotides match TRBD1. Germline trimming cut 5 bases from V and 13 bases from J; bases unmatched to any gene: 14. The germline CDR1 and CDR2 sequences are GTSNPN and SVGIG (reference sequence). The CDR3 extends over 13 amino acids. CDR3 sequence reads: CAWSPPGTGQGFF. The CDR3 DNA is TGTGCCTGGTCCCCGCCCGGGACAGGGCAGGGTTTCTTT.

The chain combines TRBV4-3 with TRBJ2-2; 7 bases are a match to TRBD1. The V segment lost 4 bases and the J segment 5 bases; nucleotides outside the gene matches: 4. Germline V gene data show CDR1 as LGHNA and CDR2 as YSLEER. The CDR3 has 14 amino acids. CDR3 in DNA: TGCGCCAGCAGCCTTACAGGGGATACCGGGGAGCTGTTTTTT. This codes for CASSLTGDTGELFF.

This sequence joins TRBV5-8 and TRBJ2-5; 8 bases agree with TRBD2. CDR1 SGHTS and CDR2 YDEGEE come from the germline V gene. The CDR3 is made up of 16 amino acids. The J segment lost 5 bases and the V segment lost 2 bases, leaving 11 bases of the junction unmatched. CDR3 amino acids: CASSFTTGLAGETQYF. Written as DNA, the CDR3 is TGTGCCAGCAGCTTCACGACAGGACTAGCTGGGGAGACCCAGTACTTC.

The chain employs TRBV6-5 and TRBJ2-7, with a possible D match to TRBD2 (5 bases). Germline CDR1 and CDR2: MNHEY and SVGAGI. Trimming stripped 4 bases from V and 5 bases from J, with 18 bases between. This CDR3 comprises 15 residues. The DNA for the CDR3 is TGTGCCAGCAGTTTTGAAAGGAGGACGGTCAACGAGCAGTACTTC. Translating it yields CASSFERRTVNEQYF.

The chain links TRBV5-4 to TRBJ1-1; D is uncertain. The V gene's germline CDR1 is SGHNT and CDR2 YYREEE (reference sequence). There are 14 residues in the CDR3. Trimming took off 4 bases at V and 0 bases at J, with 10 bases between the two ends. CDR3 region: CASSQENMNTEAFF. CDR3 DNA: TGTGCCAGCAGCCAGGAGAATATGAACACTGAAGCTTTCTTT. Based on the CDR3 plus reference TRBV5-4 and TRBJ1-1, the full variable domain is ETGVTQSPTHLIKTRGQQVTLRCSSQSGHNTVSWYQQALGQGPQFIFQYYREEENGRGNFPPRFSGLQFPNYSSELNVNALELDDSALYLCASSQENMNTEAFFGQGTRLTVV.

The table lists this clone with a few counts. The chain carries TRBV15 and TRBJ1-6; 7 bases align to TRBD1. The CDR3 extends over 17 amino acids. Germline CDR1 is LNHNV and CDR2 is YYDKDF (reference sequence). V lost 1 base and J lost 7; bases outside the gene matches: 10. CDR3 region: CATSRVRGDSRNSPLHF. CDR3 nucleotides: TGTGCCACCAGCAGAGTGAGAGGGGACAGTCGGAATTCACCCCTCCACTTT.

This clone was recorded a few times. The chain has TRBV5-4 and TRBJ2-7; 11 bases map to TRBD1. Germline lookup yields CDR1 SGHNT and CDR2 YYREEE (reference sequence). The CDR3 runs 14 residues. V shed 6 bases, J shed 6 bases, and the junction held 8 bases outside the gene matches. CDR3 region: CASTKGQGVREQYF. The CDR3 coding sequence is TGTGCCAGCACCAAGGGACAGGGGGTTCGCGAGCAGTACTTC.

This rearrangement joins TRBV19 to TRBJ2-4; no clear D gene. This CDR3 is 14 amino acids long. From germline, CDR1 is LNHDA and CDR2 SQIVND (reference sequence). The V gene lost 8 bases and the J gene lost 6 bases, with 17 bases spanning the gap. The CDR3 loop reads CASLAPASGNIQYF. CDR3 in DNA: TGTGCCAGTCTCGCGCCGGCGTCCGGAAACATTCAGTACTTC.